This paragraph covers one T cell receptor (beta chain) sequence. Its antigen is not known. The data stem from a study of vaccination effects on CD4 cells after COVID-19. Study outcomes and limitations: The vaccine-induced clones of healthy vaccinees included only 1 of 255 that cross-reacted with common cold coronaviruses.

Assay used: immunoSEQ multiplex PCR; TCRdb lists only in-frame clones, some missing. The sample holds fewer than 65,000 clones, roughly 75% seen once. Sequencing in the ViraFEST assay came after antigen-specific CD4+ T cells had been expanded with viral peptide pools, which were used to stimulate PBMC. Cultured cells yielded isolated CD4+ T cells after 10 to 11 days. Nucleocapsid antibodies were negative in the vaccine recipients, who had never had SARS-CoV-2 infection. Looked up from germline, CDR1 is SNHLY and CDR2 is FYNNEI. Trimming cost V 3 bases and J 2 bases, with 20 bases left between them. The CDR3 is 18 amino acids.

The sequenced sample was CD4+ T cells from PBMCs cultured with HCoV-OC43 spike peptides, obtained before COVID-19 vaccination. Subset here: HCoV-OC43 spike overlapping peptide pool stimulation. The clonotype originates from a human donor who received a COVID-19 vaccine. The V gene is TRBV2, the J gene TRBJ1-5, with no clear D. The CDR3 nucleotides are TGTGCCAGCAGTGACCCCATCCCTCCCCTCACAGGCAATCAGCCCCAGCATTTT. Translating it yields CASSDPIPPLTGNQPQHF.